The sample holds many counts of the clone carrying this T cell receptor beta chain. Its antigen is unknown. TCR beta CDR3 regions were amplified from RNA. The HTBI primer set drove a first-round RT-PCR of the TCR CDR3. TCRdb fed the multiplex PCR reads into MiXCR, producing one record per CDR3 protein. Of approximately 200,000 distinct CDR3 sequences listed, around 17% are singletons. The data belong to a study of T cells in Graves' hyperthyroidism and ophthalmopathy. Findings and caveats of the study: Ophthalmopathy was separated from stable hyperthyroidism by a 13 V-J model. Most expanded thyroid clonotypes above 0.001 also appeared in blood.

Graves' hyperthyroidism is called stable when ophthalmopathy does not progress within 18 months. About 10 ml of fresh peripheral blood supplied the PBMCs. V dropped 1 base and J dropped 8 bases, with 11 bases sitting between them. Germline CDR1 reads DFQATT; CDR2 reads SNEGSKA (reference sequence). This CDR3 region has 12 residues. The source is a middle-aged man with Graves' hyperthyroidism. The sequenced sample consisted of blood. The rearrangement uses TRBV20-1 and TRBJ1-2; D is perhaps TRBD1 (5 bases). DNA for the CDR3: TGCAGTGCTAGAGTAATAGGGGAGGGCTACACCTTC. Its translation: CSARVIGEGYTF.